This T cell receptor (beta chain) was found in a study of T cells in Graves' hyperthyroidism and ophthalmopathy. Findings and caveats of the study: Also found in blood were most expanded thyroid clonotypes above 0.001.

Patients were excluded for uncontrolled infection, other autoimmune disease, pregnancy or lactation. Diagnoses were made from clinical symptoms, serum measures (thyroxine and TRAb), thyroid ultrasound and orbital computed tomography. Drawn at first hyperthyroidism diagnosis, the blood sample preceded any ophthalmopathy symptoms. A remark on this clonotype: The antigen remains undetermined.

The germline V gene has CDR1 PRHDT and CDR2 FYEKMQ (reference sequence). There are 17 residues in the CDR3. V lost 4 bases, J lost 4 bases, and 15 bases stayed unmatched. Using RNA transcripts as the source, TCR beta CDR3 regions were amplified. Initially, a first-round RT-PCR of the TCR CDR3 employed the HTBI primer set. TCRdb re-analysed the multiplex PCR reads in MiXCR, keeping a single row per CDR3 protein. The profile shows 300,000 to 450,000 distinct CDR3 sequences, around a sixth of them singletons. Sample: blood. The V gene is TRBV13, the J gene TRBJ2-7; 8 bases are a match to TRBD1. The TCR sequence derives from a woman between 18 and 29 years old with Graves' hyperthyroidism that later progressed to Graves' ophthalmopathy. This CDR3 reads CASSYTLFDRGRYEQYF. The CDR3 nucleotides read TGTGCCAGCAGCTACACACTCTTCGACAGGGGACGGTACGAGCAGTACTTC.